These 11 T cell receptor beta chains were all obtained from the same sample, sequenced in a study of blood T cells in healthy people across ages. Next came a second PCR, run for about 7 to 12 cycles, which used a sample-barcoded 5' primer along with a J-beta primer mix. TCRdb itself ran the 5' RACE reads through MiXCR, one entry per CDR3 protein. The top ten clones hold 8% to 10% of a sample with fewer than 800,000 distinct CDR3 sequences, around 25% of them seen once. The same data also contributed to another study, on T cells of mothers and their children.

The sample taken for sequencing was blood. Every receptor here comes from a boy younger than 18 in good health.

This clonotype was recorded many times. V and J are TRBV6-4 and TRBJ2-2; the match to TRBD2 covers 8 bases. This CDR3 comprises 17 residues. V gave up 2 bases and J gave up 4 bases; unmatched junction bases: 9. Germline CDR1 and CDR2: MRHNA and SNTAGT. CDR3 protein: CASSDTMVAGPTGELFF. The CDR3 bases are TGTGCCAGCAGTGACACTATGGTAGCGGGACCCACCGGGGAGCTGTTTTTT.

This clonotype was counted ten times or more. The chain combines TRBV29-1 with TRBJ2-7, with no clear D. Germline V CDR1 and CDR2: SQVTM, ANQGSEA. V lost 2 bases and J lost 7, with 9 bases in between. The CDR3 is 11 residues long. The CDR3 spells CSVENSYEQYF. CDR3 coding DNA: TGCAGCGTTGAAAATTCGTATGAGCAGTACTTC.

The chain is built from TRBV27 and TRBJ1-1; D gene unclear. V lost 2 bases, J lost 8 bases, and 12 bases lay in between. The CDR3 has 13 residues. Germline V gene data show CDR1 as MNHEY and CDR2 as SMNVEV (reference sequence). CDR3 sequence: CASSLGRHSEAFF. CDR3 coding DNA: TGTGCCAGCAGTTTAGGGCGCCATTCAGAAGCTTTCTTT.

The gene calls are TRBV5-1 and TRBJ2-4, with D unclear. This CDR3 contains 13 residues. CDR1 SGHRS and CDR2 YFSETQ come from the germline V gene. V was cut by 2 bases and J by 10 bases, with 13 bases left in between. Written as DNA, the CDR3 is TGCGCCAGCAGCTTCGCCGAGGATGGGATTCAGTACTTC. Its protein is CASSFAEDGIQYF.

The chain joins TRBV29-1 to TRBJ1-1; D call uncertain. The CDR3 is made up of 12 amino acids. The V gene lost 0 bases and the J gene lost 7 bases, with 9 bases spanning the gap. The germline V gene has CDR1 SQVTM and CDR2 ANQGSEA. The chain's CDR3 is CSVEDLPVEAFF. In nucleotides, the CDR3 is TGCAGCGTTGAAGATCTCCCGGTTGAAGCTTTCTTT.

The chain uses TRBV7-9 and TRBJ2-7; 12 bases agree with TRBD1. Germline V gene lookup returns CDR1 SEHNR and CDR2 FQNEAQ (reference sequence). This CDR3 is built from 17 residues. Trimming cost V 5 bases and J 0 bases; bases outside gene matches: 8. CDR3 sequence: CASSARGQGATSYEQYF. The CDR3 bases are TGTGCCAGCAGCGCCCGGGGACAGGGGGCAACCTCCTACGAGCAGTACTTC.

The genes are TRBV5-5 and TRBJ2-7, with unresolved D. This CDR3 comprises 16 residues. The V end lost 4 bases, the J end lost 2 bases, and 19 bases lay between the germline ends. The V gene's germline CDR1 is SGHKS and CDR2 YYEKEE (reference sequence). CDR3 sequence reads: CASSPPAVRIAYEQYF. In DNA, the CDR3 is TGTGCCAGCAGCCCCCCGGCAGTGCGGATCGCCTACGAGCAGTACTTC.

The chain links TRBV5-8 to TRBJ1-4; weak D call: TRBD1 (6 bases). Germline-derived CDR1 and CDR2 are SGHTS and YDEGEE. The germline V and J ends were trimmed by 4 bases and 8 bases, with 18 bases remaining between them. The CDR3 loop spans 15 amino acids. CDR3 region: CASSLIRGHGEKLFF. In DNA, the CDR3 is TGTGCCAGCAGCCTCATTAGGGGACACGGGGAAAAACTGTTTTTT.

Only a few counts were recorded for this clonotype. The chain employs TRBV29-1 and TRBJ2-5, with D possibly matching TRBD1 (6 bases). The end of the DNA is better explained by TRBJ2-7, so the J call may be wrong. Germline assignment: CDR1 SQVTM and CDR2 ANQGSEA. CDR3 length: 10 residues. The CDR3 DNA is TGCAGCTCAGGGGAATACGAGCAGTACTTC. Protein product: CSSGEYEQYF.

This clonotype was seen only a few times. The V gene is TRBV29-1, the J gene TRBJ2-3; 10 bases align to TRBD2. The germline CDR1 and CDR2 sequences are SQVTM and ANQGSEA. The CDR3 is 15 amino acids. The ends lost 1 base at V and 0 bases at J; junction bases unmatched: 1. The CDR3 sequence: CSVEGTSGSTDTQYF. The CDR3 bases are TGCAGCGTTGAAGGGACTAGCGGTAGCACAGATACGCAGTATTTT.

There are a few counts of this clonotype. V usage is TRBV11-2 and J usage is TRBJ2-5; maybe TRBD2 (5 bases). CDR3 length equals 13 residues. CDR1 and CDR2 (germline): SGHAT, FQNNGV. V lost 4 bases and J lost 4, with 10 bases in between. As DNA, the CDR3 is TGTGCCAGCAGCTGGACTCTTCTAGAGACCCAGTACTTC. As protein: CASSWTLLETQYF.